This T cell receptor (beta chain) is drawn from a study of cytomegalovirus exposure and HLA in healthy donors. Study-level results: Researchers reported in a later analysis that a missense DCLRE1C variant was tied to TCR beta V- and J-gene trimming. Reports indicated that the classifier achieved high specificity and sensitivity in diagnosing cytomegalovirus status. Most TCR sequences were seen very rarely across donors, but some public TCRs occurred in many.

CDR1 and CDR2 (germline): MGHDK, SYGVNS. Unmatched junction bases numbered 11, after V lost 6 bases and J lost 5 bases. This CDR3 contains 16 residues. The PCR ran on 60 Vbeta and 13 Jbeta primers. Sequencing used immunoSEQ multiplex PCR; TCRdb keeps in-frame clones, though not all of them. This sample carries about 200,000 clones, approximately 83% of them seen once, and the ten largest clones take about 1.4%. This clone was picked up one time. Its specificity is not known. The origin of this receptor is a girl aged 5-17 years in good health and CMV-seronegative. The chain uses TRBV25-1 and TRBJ1-2; TRBD1 matches at 11 bases. Specimen: PBMCs. In DNA form, the CDR3 reads TGTGCCAGCAGCCCTTCGCCGGACAGGGGGCCATATGGCTACACCTTC. Its protein product is CASSPSPDRGPYGYTF.